This T cell receptor (beta chain) was recorded in a study of glioma-infiltrating T cells. Whole-study results and caveats: Tissue-blood divergence was below expectation in non-neoplastic patients, above in gliomas.

With regard to this clonotype: Its antigen is as yet unknown.

Amplification of TCR alpha and beta CDR3 regions from RNA used iRepertoire nested multiplex PCR. TCRdb ran MiXCR on the multiplex PCR reads and lists one entry per CDR3 protein. Among about 140,000 distinct CDR3 sequences listed, about two fifths were seen once. Trimming pared 3 bases from V and 3 bases from J, leaving 9 bases between. This CDR3 comprises 13 residues. Germline loops: CDR1 SQVTM, CDR2 ANQGSEA. The gene calls are TRBV29-1 and TRBJ2-1; perhaps D is TRBD1 or TRBD2 (5 bases each). The receptor was derived from a human donor with low-grade glioma or glioblastoma, undergoing nonglioma brain surgery, or in good health (not recorded which). Sequenced material: glioma tissue, nonneoplastic brain tissue, or PBMCs (not recorded which). This chain's CDR3 is CSVEGEFYNEQFF. The CDR3 DNA reads as TGCAGCGTTGAGGGGGAGTTCTACAATGAGCAGTTCTTC.